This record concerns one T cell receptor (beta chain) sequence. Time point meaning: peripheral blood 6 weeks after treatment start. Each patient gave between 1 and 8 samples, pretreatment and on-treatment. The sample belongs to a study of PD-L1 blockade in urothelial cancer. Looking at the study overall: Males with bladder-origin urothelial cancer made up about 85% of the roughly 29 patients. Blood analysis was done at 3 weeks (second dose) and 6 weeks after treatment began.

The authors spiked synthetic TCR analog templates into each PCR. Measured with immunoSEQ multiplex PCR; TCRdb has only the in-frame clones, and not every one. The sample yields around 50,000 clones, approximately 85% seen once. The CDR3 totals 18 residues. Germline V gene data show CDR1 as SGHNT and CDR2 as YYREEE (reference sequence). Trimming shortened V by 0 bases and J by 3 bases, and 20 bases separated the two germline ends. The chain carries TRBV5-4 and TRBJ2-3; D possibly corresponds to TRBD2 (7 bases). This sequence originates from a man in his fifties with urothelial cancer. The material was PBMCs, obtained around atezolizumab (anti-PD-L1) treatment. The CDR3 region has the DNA TGTGCCAGCAGCTTGGCCATTGGGGGGGGGCTTGGAACAGATACGCAGTATTTT. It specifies CASSLAIGGGLGTDTQYF.